This TCR beta chain was recovered during a study of graft-versus-host responses after intestinal transplantation. For the study at large: Multivisceral, liver-intestinal, or isolated intestinal grafts went to recipients. Recipients uniformly received anti-thymocyte globulin induction, followed by tacrolimus and steroids for 3 to 4 years. The study's findings and limits: Some GvH clones appeared in ileal mucosa or blood before recipient bone marrow.

Data came from immunoSEQ multiplex PCR; TCRdb stores just in-frame clones and leaves some out. Of 9,900 or so clones in the sample, roughly 90% were seen once. This CDR3 is built from 17 residues. The germline CDR1 and CDR2 sequences are LGHNA and YNFKEQ. Trimming removed 0 bases at V and 5 bases at J, with 19 bases between. This clone is a singleton in its sample. Its antigen remains unknown. The chain employs TRBV4-2 and TRBJ1-1; perhaps TRBD1 as D (5 bases). The specimen comprised PBMCs, sampled 230 to 250 days after intestinal transplant. The sequence derives from a human patient who received an intestinal transplant, so some T cells may come from the graft donor. CDR3 loop: CASSQDPLAGRRTEAFF. CDR3 sequence (DNA): TGTGCCAGCAGCCAAGACCCCCTGGCAGGGAGAAGAACTGAAGCTTTCTTT.